A single sample is the source of the 25 T cell receptor beta chains below, sequenced in a study of T cell responses to AZD1222 COVID-19 vaccine. Using immunoSEQ multiplex PCR, the repertoire was profiled, and TCRdb retains in-frame clones only, with some absent. The table shows 70,000 to 95,000 clones, with about 90% occurring only once. The sample in question was peripheral blood, obtained on day 0 of MenACWY control vaccination. These receptors all stem from an adult in good health.

V usage is TRBV4-1 and J usage is TRBJ2-3; no firm D call. The germline gives CDR1 MGHRA, CDR2 YSYEKL. This CDR3 region has 14 residues. Between the trimmed V and J ends, which lost 0 bases and 4 bases, there was a span of 8 bases. CDR3 in DNA: TGCGCCAGCAGCCAAGAAGGTCGAGCAGATACGCAGTATTTT. It codes for CASSQEGRADTQYF.

This rearrangement joins TRBV3-1 (or the pseudogene TRBV3-2) to TRBJ1-2; 8 nucleotides agree with TRBD1. Germline assignment: CDR1 LGHDT and CDR2 YNNKEL (reference sequence). V was pared by 7 bases and J by 7 bases, with 8 bases of the junction left unmatched. The CDR3 totals 13 residues. CDR3 sequence (DNA): TGTGCCAGCACCGCCGGGACAGGTAGTGGCTACACCTTC. Amino acids: CASTAGTGSGYTF.

The rearrangement links TRBV19 to TRBJ1-2, with D maybe TRBD1 (6 bases). The germline V gene has CDR1 LNHDA and CDR2 SQIVND (reference sequence). Trimming left V 1 base short and J 2 bases short, with 8 bases between. CDR3 length: 14 amino acids. The chain's CDR3 is CASSIVGTNYGYTF. CDR3 sequence (DNA): TGTGCCAGTAGTATAGTCGGGACAAACTATGGCTACACCTTC.

The J gene is TRBJ2-1, the V gene TRBV9, with 8 bases aligning to TRBD2. The CDR3 runs to 13 residues. Germline assignment: CDR1 SGDLS and CDR2 YYNGEE. The junction had 5 bases not matched to a gene; V was cut back by 4 bases and J by 8 bases. The CDR3 bases are TGTGCCAGCAGCAAGACTAGCGTCCATGAGCAGTTCTTC. Encoded protein: CASSKTSVHEQFF.

The chain carries TRBV6-5 and TRBJ2-6, with D possibly being TRBD1 (6 bases). Germline loops: CDR1 MNHEY, CDR2 SVGAGI. V was cut by 4 bases and J by 0 bases, with 10 bases left in between. The CDR3 totals 16 residues. CDR3 amino acids: CASSSNRDSGANVLTF. As DNA, the CDR3 is TGTGCCAGCAGTTCAAACAGGGACTCTGGGGCCAACGTCCTGACTTTC.

This chain links TRBV7-9 with TRBJ2-7; TRBD1 matches 7 bases. The CDR3 spans 13 residues. Unmatched junction bases numbered 4, after V lost 5 bases and J lost 3 bases. Germline V gives CDR1 SEHNR, CDR2 FQNEAQ (reference sequence). CDR3 sequence reads: CASSTGAYYEQYF. The CDR3 bases are TGTGCCAGCAGCACAGGGGCTTACTACGAGCAGTACTTC.

The chain joins TRBV5-1 to TRBJ1-2; 10 bases map to TRBD1. The J segment lost 12 bases and the V segment lost 3 bases, leaving 5 bases of the junction unmatched. Germline loops: CDR1 SGHRS, CDR2 YFSETQ. The CDR3 length is 12 residues. The CDR3 DNA reads as TGCGCCAGCAGCTGGGGGACAGGGGATCACACCTTC. Its translation is CASSWGTGDHTF.

CDR3 coding DNA: TGCGCCAGCAGCTGGGGGAGGGGGGCAGAGACCCAGTACTTC. Translating gives CASSWGRGAETQYF. This rearrangement joins TRBV5-1 to TRBJ2-5; tentative D call: TRBD2 (7 bases). Germline-derived CDR1 and CDR2 are SGHRS and YFSETQ. Trimming pared 3 bases from V and 4 bases from J, leaving 13 bases between. This CDR3 comprises 14 residues.

The chain has TRBV28 and TRBJ1-6; TRBD1 aligns across 8 bases. V was pared by 11 bases and J by 6 bases, with 9 bases of the junction left unmatched. Germline-derived CDR1 and CDR2 are MDHEN and SYDVKM. The CDR3 is 14 residues long. Written as DNA, the CDR3 is TGTGCCGGCCAAGGTGGACAGGGTAATTCACCCCTCCACTTT. Translated: CAGQGGQGNSPLHF.

V gene TRBV15 combines with J gene TRBJ2-3; 10 bases fit TRBD2. The CDR3 has 18 amino acids. Per germline, CDR1 LNHNV and CDR2 YYDKDF (reference sequence). V dropped 0 bases and J dropped 2; count of bases not matched to a gene: 8. The CDR3, as DNA: TGTGCCACCAGCAGAGATCTGGTAGCGGGGGGCCACACAGATACGCAGTATTTT. Translating it yields CATSRDLVAGGHTDTQYF.

In its sample, this clone was seen once. The J gene is TRBJ1-6, the V gene TRBV5-1; tentative D call: TRBD1 (5 bases). V gave up 0 bases and J gave up 7 bases, with 14 bases separating them. Germline CDR1 and CDR2: SGHRS and YFSETQ. This CDR3 is 16 amino acids long. The CDR3 is CASSLGGDYGNSPLHF. For the CDR3, the DNA is TGCGCCAGCAGCTTGGGAGGGGACTATGGGAATTCACCCCTCCACTTT.

The V and J genes are TRBV6-6 and TRBJ1-5, with D perhaps matching TRBD1 (5 bases). The CDR3 extends over 16 amino acids. Per germline, CDR1 MNHNY and CDR2 SVGAGI (reference sequence). Trimming removed 6 bases from V and 2 bases from J, with 17 bases in between. DNA for the CDR3: TGTGCCAGCAGCCAACTCCGGGACGCAGGCAATCAGCCCCAGCATTTT. Amino acids: CASSQLRDAGNQPQHF.

The CDR3 region is CAIRSRGYDYTF. The CDR3 DNA is TGTGCCATTCGGTCGCGGGGCTACGACTACACCTTC. The gene calls are TRBV19 and TRBJ1-2, with D possibly matching TRBD1 (5 bases). Germline-derived CDR1 and CDR2 are LNHDA and SQIVND (reference sequence). CDR3 size: 12 residues. V was trimmed by 10 bases and J by 10 bases, leaving 19 bases between them.

This chain joins TRBV24-1 and TRBJ2-1; D is possibly TRBD1 (6 bases). Germline CDR1 reads KGHDR; CDR2 reads SFDVKD. V was trimmed by 3 bases and J by 10 bases, leaving 15 bases between them. The CDR3 sequence is 14 residues long. CDR3 DNA sequence: TGTGCCACCAGTGATAGGCAGGGGCCGAGGGAGCAGTTCTTC. It encodes CATSDRQGPREQFF.

This clone was found once. The rearrangement joins TRBV29-1 to TRBJ2-1; 7 nucleotides agree with TRBD2. The germline V gene has CDR1 SQVTM and CDR2 ANQGSEA. This CDR3 spans 12 amino acids. V lost 7 bases and J lost 9; bases outside the gene matches: 9. This chain's CDR3 is CSGKGLVVEQFF. In DNA, the CDR3 is TGCAGCGGGAAAGGACTAGTGGTTGAGCAGTTCTTC.

This clone was recorded once. V and J are TRBV30 and TRBJ1-4, with 8 bases identical to TRBD1. CDR1 is GTSNPN and CDR2 is SVGIG in the germline V gene (reference sequence). This CDR3 is built from 14 residues. V lost 3 bases, J lost 7 bases, and 7 bases stayed unmatched. Written as DNA, the CDR3 is TGTGCCTGGAGCGCCGGAACAGGGGGTGAAAAACTGTTTTTT. This encodes CAWSAGTGGEKLFF.

This rearrangement joins TRBV6-5 to TRBJ2-7; D perhaps matches TRBD2 (5 bases). The CDR3 runs to 15 residues. V was cut by 7 bases and J by 0 bases, with 16 bases left in between. The germline V gene encodes CDR1 MNHEY and CDR2 SVGAGI. The CDR3: CASKAVSTISYEQYF. CDR3 DNA sequence: TGTGCCAGCAAAGCGGTCAGTACAATCTCCTACGAGCAGTACTTC.

The chain combines TRBV29-1 with TRBJ2-2; the D gene is possibly TRBD1 (6 bases). The CDR3 runs to 13 residues. The V end lost 7 bases, the J end lost 1 base, and 10 bases lay between the germline ends. The germline gives CDR1 SQVTM, CDR2 ANQGSEA. CDR3 nucleotide sequence: TGCAGCGCGGACAGACAGAACACCGGGGAGCTGTTTTTT. It is translated as CSADRQNTGELFF.

This chain uses TRBV27 with TRBJ2-7; D possibly corresponds to TRBD2 (6 bases). Trimming took off 5 bases at V and 9 bases at J, with 20 bases between the two ends. The CDR3 runs to 14 residues. CDR1 and CDR2 from the germline V gene are MNHEY and SMNVEV (reference sequence). The CDR3 is CASSLGTDAGSQYF. The CDR3 DNA reads TGTGCCAGCAGTCTAGGGACTGACGCGGGGTCGCAGTACTTC.

The chain carries TRBV13 and TRBJ1-1, with D perhaps matching TRBD1 (6 bases). Trimming removed 7 bases at V and 5 bases at J, with 14 bases between. CDR3 size: 13 residues. Germline CDR1 reads PRHDT; CDR2 reads FYEKMQ (reference sequence). Here the CDR3 DNA reads TGTGCCAGCACTCTTTGGGGGCGTACTGAAGCTTTCTTT. Translating gives CASTLWGRTEAFF.

This clone is a singleton in its sample. The rearrangement uses TRBV29-1 and TRBJ1-2; D is perhaps TRBD1 (6 bases). The germline V gene has CDR1 SQVTM and CDR2 ANQGSEA. V lost 0 bases and J 6 bases, leaving 8 bases between the germline ends. This CDR3 spans 12 amino acids. The CDR3 is CSVEEGANGYTF. CDR3 DNA sequence: TGCAGCGTTGAAGAGGGGGCGAATGGCTACACCTTC.

This clone showed up just once. J is TRBJ2-7 and V is TRBV3-1 (or the pseudogene TRBV3-2); D is uncertain. The V gene lost 2 bases and the J gene lost 0 bases, with 8 bases spanning the gap. CDR3 length: 14 amino acids. CDR1 LGHDT and CDR2 YNNKEL come from the germline V gene (reference sequence). The CDR3 loop reads CASSQQRASYEQYF. The CDR3 bases are TGTGCCAGCAGCCAACAAAGAGCCTCCTACGAGCAGTACTTC.

This chain joins TRBV5-1 and TRBJ1-5; D gene ambiguous. Trimming took off 0 bases at V and 4 bases at J, with 5 bases between the two ends. There are 13 residues in the CDR3. CDR1 is SGHRS and CDR2 is YFSETQ in the germline V gene. CDR3 protein: CASSLGENQPQHF. In nucleotides, the CDR3 is TGCGCCAGCAGCTTGGGAGAGAATCAGCCCCAGCATTTT.

The V call is TRBV6-4, the J call TRBJ2-1; possibly TRBD2 for D (6 bases). Germline V CDR1 and CDR2: MRHNA, SNTAGT. This CDR3 spans 15 amino acids. The ends were cut back, 6 bases at V and 7 bases at J, with 19 bases in the middle. In nucleotides, the CDR3 is TGTGCCAGCAGCGCCCTCGGGAGCCGGGAGAATGAGCAGTTCTTC. It encodes CASSALGSRENEQFF.

The gene calls are TRBV28 and TRBJ1-5; D gene ambiguous. The CDR3 is 16 residues long. Germline-derived CDR1 and CDR2 are MDHEN and SYDVKM. V lost 3 bases to trimming and J lost 0 bases, with 12 bases between them. The CDR3, as DNA: TGTGCCAGCAGTTTCCTCCCCGTACATAGCAATCAGCCCCAGCATTTT. Translated, it gives CASSFLPVHSNQPQHF. Complete variable domain (other parts from reference TRBV28 and TRBJ1-5): DVKVTQSSRYLVKRTGEKVFLECVQDMDHENMFWYRQDPGLGLRLIYFSYDVKMKEKGDIPEGYSVSREKKERFSLILESASTNQTSMYLCASSFLPVHSNQPQHFGDGTRLSIL.